These 2 T cell receptor beta chains were sequenced from one sample in a study of T cell repertoires in cytomegalovirus infection. TCRdb called the reads again in MiXCR, with one record for every CDR3 protein. The sample holds about a million distinct CDR3 sequences; around 31% are singletons and the top ten take 11% to 15%. The antigens these receptors bind are not known. The input for sequencing was cultured CD8+ T cells from PBMCs, taken from culture after CMV antigen stimulation. These receptors all come from a human donor in good health (CMV status not recorded). Some clones in this sample may be carry-over from other donors' samples.

The chain uses TRBV14 and TRBJ2-3; perhaps TRBD2 as D (5 bases). This CDR3 is built from 16 residues. CDR1 is SGHDN and CDR2 is FVKESK in the germline V gene. V shed 4 bases and J shed 2 bases, with 16 bases lying between them. CDR3: CASSPPRTGFTDTQYF. As DNA, the CDR3 is TGTGCCAGCAGCCCACCGAGGACGGGATTCACAGATACGCAGTATTTT.

A few counts support this clonotype. J is TRBJ1-2 and V is TRBV10-3; no firm D call. The CDR3 runs 13 residues. Trimming took off 2 bases at V and 4 bases at J, with 8 bases between the two ends. CDR1 is ENHRY, CDR2 SYGVKD, per germline. CDR3: CAISEEVIYGYTF. In DNA form, the CDR3 reads TGTGCCATCAGTGAGGAGGTGATCTATGGCTACACCTTC.